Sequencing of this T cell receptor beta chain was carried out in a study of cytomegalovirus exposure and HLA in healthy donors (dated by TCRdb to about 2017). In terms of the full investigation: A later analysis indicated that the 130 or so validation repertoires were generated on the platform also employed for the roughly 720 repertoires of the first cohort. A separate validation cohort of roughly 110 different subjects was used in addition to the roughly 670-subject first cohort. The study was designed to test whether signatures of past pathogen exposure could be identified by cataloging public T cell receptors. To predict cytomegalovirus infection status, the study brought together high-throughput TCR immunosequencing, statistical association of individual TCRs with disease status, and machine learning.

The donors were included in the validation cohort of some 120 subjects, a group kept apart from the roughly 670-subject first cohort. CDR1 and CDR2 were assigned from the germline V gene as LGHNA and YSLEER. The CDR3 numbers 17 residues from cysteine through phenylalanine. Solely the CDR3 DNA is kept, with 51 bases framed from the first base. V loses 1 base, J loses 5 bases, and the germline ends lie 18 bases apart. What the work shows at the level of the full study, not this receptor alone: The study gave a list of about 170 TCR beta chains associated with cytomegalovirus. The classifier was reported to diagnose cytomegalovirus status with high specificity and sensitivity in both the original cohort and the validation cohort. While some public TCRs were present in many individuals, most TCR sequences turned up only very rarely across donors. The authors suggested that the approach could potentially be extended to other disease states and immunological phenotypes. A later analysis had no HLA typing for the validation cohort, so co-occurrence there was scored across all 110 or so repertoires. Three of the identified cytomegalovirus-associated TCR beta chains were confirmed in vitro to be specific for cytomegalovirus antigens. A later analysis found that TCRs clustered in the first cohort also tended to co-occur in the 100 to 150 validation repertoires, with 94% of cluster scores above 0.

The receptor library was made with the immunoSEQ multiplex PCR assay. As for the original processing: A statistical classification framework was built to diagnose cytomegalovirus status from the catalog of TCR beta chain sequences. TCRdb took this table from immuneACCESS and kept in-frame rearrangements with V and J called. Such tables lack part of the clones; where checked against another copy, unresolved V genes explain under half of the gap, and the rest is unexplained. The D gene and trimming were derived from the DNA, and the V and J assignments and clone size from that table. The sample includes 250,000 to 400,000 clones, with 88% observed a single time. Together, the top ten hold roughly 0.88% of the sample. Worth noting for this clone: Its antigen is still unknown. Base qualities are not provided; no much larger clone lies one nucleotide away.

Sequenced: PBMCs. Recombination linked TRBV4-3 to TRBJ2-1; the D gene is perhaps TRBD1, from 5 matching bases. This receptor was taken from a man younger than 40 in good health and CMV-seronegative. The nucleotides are TGCGCCAGCAGCCAAGCCTTATGGGGCAGCGAACACAATGAGCAGTTCTTC. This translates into CASSQALWGSEHNEQFF.